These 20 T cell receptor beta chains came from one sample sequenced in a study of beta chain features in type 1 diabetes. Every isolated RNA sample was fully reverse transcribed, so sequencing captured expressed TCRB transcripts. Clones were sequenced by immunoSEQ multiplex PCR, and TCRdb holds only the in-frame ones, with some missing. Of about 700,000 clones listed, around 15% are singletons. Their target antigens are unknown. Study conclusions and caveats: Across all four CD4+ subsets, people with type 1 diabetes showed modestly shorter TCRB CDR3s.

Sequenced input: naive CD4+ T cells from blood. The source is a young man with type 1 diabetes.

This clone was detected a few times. The CDR3 loop reads CASSVPDRASGEQYF. CDR3 DNA sequence: TGTGCCAGCAGCGTCCCCGACAGGGCCTCGGGCGAGCAGTACTTC. The chain recombines TRBV7-9 with TRBJ2-7, with TRBD1 identical over 7 bases. V lost 5 bases to trimming and J lost 6 bases; unmatched junction nucleotides: 13. The CDR3 totals 15 residues. Germline CDR1 and CDR2: SEHNR and FQNEAQ (reference sequence).

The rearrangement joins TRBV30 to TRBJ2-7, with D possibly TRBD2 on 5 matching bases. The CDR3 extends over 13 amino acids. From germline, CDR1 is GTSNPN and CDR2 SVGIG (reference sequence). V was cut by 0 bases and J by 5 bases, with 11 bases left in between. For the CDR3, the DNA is TGTGCCTGGAGTGTAACGGGGTCCGACGAGCAGTACTTC. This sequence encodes CAWSVTGSDEQYF.

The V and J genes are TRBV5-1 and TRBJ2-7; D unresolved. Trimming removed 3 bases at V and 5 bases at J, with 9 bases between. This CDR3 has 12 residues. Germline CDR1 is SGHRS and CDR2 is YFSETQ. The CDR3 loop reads CASSSHKDEQYF. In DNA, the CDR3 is TGCGCCAGCAGCTCCCACAAGGACGAGCAGTACTTC.

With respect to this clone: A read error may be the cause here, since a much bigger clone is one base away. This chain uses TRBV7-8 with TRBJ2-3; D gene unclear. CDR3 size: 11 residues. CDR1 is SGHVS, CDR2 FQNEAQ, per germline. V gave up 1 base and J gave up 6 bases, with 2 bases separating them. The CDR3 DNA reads TGTGCCAGCAGCTTAGTGGATACGCAGTATTTT. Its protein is CASSLVDTQYF.

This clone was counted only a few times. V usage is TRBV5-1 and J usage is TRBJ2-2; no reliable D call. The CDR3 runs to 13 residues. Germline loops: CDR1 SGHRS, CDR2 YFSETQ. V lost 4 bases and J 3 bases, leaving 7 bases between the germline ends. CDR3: CASSAQDTGELFF. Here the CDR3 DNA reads TGCGCCAGCAGCGCCCAGGACACCGGGGAGCTGTTTTTT. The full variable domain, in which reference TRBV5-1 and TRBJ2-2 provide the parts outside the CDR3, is KAGVTQTPRYLIKTRGQQVTLSCSPISGHRSVSWYQQTPGQGLQFLFEYFSETQRNKGNFPGRFSGRQFSNSRSEMNVSTLELGDSALYLCASSAQDTGELFFGEGSRLTVL.

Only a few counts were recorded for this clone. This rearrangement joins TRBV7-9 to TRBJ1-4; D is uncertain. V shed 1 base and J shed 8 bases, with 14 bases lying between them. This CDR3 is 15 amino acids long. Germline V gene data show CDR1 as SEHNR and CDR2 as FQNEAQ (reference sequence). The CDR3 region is CASSLEASGGEKLFF. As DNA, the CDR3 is TGTGCCAGCAGCTTAGAGGCCTCCGGAGGGGAAAAACTGTTTTTT.

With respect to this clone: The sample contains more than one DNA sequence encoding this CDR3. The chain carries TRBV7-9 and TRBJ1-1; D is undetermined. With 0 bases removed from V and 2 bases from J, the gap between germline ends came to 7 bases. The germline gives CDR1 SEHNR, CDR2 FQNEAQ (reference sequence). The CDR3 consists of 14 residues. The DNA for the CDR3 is TGTGCCAGCAGCTTAGCAGTCCTTAACACTGAAGCTTTCTTT. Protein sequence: CASSLAVLNTEAFF.

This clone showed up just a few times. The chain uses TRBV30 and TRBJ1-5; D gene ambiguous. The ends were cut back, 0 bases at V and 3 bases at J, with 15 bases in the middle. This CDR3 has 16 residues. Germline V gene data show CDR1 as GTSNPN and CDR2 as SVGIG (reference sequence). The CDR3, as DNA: TGTGCCTGGAGTGTACGAGGCTCGGGGATCAATCAGCCCCAGCATTTT. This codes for CAWSVRGSGINQPQHF.

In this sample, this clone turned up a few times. The CDR3 bases are TGTGCCAGCAGCTTAACCGCAGGGAGCTCCTACGAGCAGTACTTC. This codes for CASSLTAGSSYEQYF. This chain joins TRBV7-2 and TRBJ2-7; possibly TRBD1 or TRBD2 for D (5 bases each). CDR1 and CDR2 from the germline V gene are SGHTA and FQGNSA. V lost 2 bases, J lost 0 bases, and 11 bases lay in between. This CDR3 has 15 amino acids.

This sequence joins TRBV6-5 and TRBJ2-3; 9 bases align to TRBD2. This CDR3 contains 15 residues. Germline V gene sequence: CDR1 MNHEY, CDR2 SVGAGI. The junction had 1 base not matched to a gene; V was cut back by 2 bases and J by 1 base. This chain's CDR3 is CASSYGGGGTDTQYF. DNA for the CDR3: TGTGCCAGCAGTTACGGCGGGGGGGGCACAGATACGCAGTATTTT.

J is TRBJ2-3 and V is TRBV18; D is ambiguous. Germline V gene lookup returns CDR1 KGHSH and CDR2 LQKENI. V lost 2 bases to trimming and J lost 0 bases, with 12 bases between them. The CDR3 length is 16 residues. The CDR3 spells CASSPGPPQSTDTQYF. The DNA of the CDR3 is TGTGCCAGCTCACCAGGACCCCCGCAAAGCACAGATACGCAGTATTTT. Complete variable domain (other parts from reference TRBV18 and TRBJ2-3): NAGVMQNPRHLVRRRGQEARLRCSPMKGHSHVYWYRQLPEEGLKFMVYLQKENIIDESGMPKERFSAEFPKEGPSILRIQQVVRGDSAAYFCASSPGPPQSTDTQYFGPGTRLTVL.

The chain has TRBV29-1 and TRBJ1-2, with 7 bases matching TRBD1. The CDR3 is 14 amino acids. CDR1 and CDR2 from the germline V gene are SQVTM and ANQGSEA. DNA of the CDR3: TGCGCCCTCGGGCAGGGGGAAGCTAACTATGGCTACACCTTC. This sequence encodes CALGQGEANYGYTF.

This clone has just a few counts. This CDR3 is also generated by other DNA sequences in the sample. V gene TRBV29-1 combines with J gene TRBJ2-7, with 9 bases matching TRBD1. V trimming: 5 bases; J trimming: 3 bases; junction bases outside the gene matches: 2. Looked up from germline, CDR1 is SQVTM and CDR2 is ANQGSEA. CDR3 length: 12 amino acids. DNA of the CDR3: TGCAGCGTTCCGGGACAGGGCTACGAGCAGTACTTC. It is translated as CSVPGQGYEQYF.

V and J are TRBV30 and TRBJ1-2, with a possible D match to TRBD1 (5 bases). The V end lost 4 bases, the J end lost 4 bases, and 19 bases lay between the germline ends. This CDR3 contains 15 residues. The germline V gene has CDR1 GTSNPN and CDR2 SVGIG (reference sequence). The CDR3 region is CAWTPFRDGIYGYTF. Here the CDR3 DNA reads TGTGCCTGGACTCCCTTCCGGGACGGAATCTATGGCTACACCTTC.

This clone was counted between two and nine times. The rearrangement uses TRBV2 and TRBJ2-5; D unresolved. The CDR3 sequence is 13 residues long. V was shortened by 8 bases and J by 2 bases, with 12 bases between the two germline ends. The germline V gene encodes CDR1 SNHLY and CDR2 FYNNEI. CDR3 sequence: CASLDWVQETQYF. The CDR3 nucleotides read TGTGCCAGCTTAGATTGGGTACAAGAGACCCAGTACTTC.

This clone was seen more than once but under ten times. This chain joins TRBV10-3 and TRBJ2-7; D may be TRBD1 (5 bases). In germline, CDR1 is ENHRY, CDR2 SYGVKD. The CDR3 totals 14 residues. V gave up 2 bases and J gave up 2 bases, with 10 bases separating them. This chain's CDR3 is CAISEIDRPYEQYF. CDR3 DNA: TGTGCCATCAGTGAGATCGACAGACCCTACGAGCAGTACTTC.

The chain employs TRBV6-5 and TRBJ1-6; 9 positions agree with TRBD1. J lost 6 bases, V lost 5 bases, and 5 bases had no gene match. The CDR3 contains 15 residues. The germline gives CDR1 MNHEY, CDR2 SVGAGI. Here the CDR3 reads CASSPQGAANSPLHF. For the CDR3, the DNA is TGTGCCAGCAGTCCACAGGGGGCAGCTAATTCACCCCTCCACTTT.

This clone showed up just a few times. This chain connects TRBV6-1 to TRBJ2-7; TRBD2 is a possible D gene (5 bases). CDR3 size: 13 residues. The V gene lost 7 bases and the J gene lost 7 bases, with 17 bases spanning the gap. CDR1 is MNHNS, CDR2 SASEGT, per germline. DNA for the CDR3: TGTGCCAGCAAGGACGGCGGGCGCTCAGAGCAGTACTTC. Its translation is CASKDGGRSEQYF.

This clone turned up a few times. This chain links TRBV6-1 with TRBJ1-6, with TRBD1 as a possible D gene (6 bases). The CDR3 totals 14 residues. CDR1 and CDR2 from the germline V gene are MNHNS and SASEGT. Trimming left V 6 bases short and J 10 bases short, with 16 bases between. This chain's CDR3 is CASSPTGRESPLHF. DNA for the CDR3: TGTGCCAGCAGCCCCACAGGGAGGGAATCACCCCTCCACTTT.

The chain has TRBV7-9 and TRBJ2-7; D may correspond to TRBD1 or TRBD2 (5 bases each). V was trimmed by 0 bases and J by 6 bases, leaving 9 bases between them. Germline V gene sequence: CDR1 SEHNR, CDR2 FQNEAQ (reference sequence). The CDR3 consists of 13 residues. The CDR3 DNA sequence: TGTGCCAGCAGCTTAGCGGGTGGGGGCGAGCAGTACTTC. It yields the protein CASSLAGGGEQYF. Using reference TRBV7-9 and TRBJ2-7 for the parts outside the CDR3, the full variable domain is DTGVSQNPRHKITKRGQNVTFRCDPISEHNRLYWYRQTLGQGPEFLTYFQNEAQLEKSRLLSDRFSAERPKGSFSTLEIQRTEQGDSAMYLCASSLAGGGEQYFGPGTRLTVT.